The 15 T cell receptor beta chains below come from one sample, sequenced in a study of T-cell memory formation after mild COVID-19. TCRdb recomputed calls from the 5' RACE reads with MiXCR, one row per CDR3 protein. Among more than 150,000 distinct CDR3 sequences listed, approximately 17% were seen once. Material: PBMCs or a T cell subset sorted from them (not recorded which). The receptor source for this set is a man younger than 35 who had mild COVID-19 (a few samples of this study predate the infection). Cell type and time point are not known.

The chain carries TRBV5-1 and TRBJ2-1, with D unclear. Germline values: CDR1 SGHRS, CDR2 YFSETQ. This CDR3 has 11 residues. The ends were cut back, 4 bases at V and 8 bases at J, with 7 bases in the middle. CDR3 region: CASSVEDEQFF. In DNA form, the CDR3 reads TGCGCCAGCAGCGTCGAGGATGAGCAGTTCTTC.

This clonotype occurred a few times. As DNA, the CDR3 is TGTGCCAGCAGCCATGGGACAGGACCCTACGAGCAGTACGTC. Translated, it gives CASSHGTGPYEQYV. V usage is TRBV28 and J usage is TRBJ2-7, with TRBD1 matching 8 bases. V lost 6 bases, J lost 2 bases, and 6 bases stayed unmatched. The CDR3 runs 14 residues. Germline CDR1 reads MDHEN; CDR2 reads SYDVKM.

This clonotype was found a few times. V and J are TRBV28 and TRBJ2-7, with a weak D call TRBD2 (6 bases). Per the germline V gene, CDR1 is MDHEN and CDR2 is SYDVKM. This CDR3 is built from 14 residues. The V end was cut by 3 bases, the J end by 1 base, with 10 bases between. CDR3 amino acids: CASSFGGDSYEQYF. The CDR3 bases are TGTGCCAGCAGTTTCGGCGGGGATTCCTACGAGCAGTACTTC. The full variable domain, its missing parts supplied by reference TRBV28 and TRBJ2-7, is DVKVTQSSRYLVKRTGEKVFLECVQDMDHENMFWYRQDPGLGLRLIYFSYDVKMKEKGDIPEGYSVSREKKERFSLILESASTNQTSMYLCASSFGGDSYEQYFGPGTRLTVT.

The chain recombines TRBV12-3 or TRBV12-4 with TRBJ1-1, with D possibly matching TRBD1 (5 bases). There are 14 residues in the CDR3. V shed 2 bases and J shed 6 bases, with 13 bases lying between them. CDR3 region: CASSLMPGKPEAFF. CDR3 nucleotide sequence: TGTGCCAGCAGTTTAATGCCAGGGAAGCCTGAAGCTTTCTTT.

In the case of this clonotype: Since no conserved phenylalanine or tryptophan closes the CDR3, a read error is the likely cause. It is unclear where the CDR3 begins or ends on the DNA, so no DNA is shown, and the CDR3 is as TCRdb lists it. The CDR3 is CASSLARDRGQAI. This chain links TRBV7-2 with TRBJ1-2; TRBD1, the table's D call, was not compared with the DNA. The CDR3 is 13 residues long, ends included. In germline, CDR1 is SGHTA, CDR2 FQGNSA.

This clonotype was observed a handful of times. V gene TRBV4-1 combines with J gene TRBJ2-3, with D perhaps given as TRBD1 or TRBD2 (6 bases each). The V end lost 0 bases, the J end lost 1 base, and 17 bases lay between the germline ends. The CDR3 contains 18 residues. Per the germline V gene, CDR1 is MGHRA and CDR2 is YSYEKL. The CDR3 protein is CASSQEGILGGGTDTQYF. The CDR3 DNA reads as TGCGCCAGCAGCCAAGAAGGGATTTTGGGGGGCGGCACAGATACGCAGTATTTT.

This clonotype has just a few counts. The V call is TRBV9, the J call TRBJ1-5; 8 positions match TRBD1. With V trimmed by 4 bases and J by 4 bases, 10 bases remained unmatched. This CDR3 is 16 amino acids long. Germline CDR1 and CDR2: SGDLS and YYNGEE. This chain's CDR3 is CASSPGTGASNQPQHF. The CDR3 DNA reads as TGTGCCAGCAGCCCGGGGACAGGAGCATCTAATCAGCCCCAGCATTTT.

V usage is TRBV20-1 and J usage is TRBJ1-5, with TRBD1 matching 9 bases. There are 13 residues in the CDR3. Trimming took 6 bases from V and 4 from J; bases not matched to a gene: 4. The germline V gene encodes CDR1 DFQATT and CDR2 SNEGSKA (reference sequence). Here the CDR3 DNA reads TGCAGTGCAAGGACAGGGGCGAATCAGCCCCAGCATTTT. Its translation is CSARTGANQPQHF.

V and J are TRBV5-1 and TRBJ2-3, with D possibly TRBD1 on 6 matching bases. Between the trimmed V and J ends, which lost 0 bases and 4 bases, there was a span of 15 bases. This CDR3 has 16 residues. Germline V CDR1 and CDR2: SGHRS, YFSETQ. The CDR3 DNA reads as TGCGCCAGCAGCTTGGGGCGGACAGTTGCCTCAGATACGCAGTATTTT. Translating it yields CASSLGRTVASDTQYF.

This clonotype has a handful of counts. The chain recombines TRBV5-5 with TRBJ2-2, with TRBD1 as a possible D gene (5 bases). V gave up 1 base and J gave up 7 bases, with 8 bases separating them. This CDR3 spans 13 amino acids. Per the germline V gene, CDR1 is SGHKS and CDR2 is YYEKEE (reference sequence). CDR3 sequence (DNA): TGTGCCAGCAGCTTGTCAGGGTTCGGGGAGCTGTTTTTT. Translation gives CASSLSGFGELFF.

V usage is TRBV10-3 and J usage is TRBJ1-2, with D perhaps matching TRBD1 (5 bases). The CDR3 sequence is 13 residues long. From germline, CDR1 is ENHRY and CDR2 SYGVKD. The V end was cut by 7 bases, the J end by 7 bases, with 16 bases between. The DNA of the CDR3 is TGTGCCATCACCGGGCAAACAGGCTCTGGCTACACCTTC. Translating it yields CAITGQTGSGYTF.

There are many counts of this clonotype. The rearrangement links TRBV5-1 to TRBJ1-1; D is unresolved. Germline V lookup: CDR1 SGHRS, CDR2 YFSETQ. The ends were cut back, 0 bases at V and 3 bases at J, with 6 bases in the middle. The CDR3 is made up of 13 amino acids. CDR3: CASSLGWDTEAFF. In nucleotides, the CDR3 is TGCGCCAGCAGCTTGGGGTGGGACACTGAAGCTTTCTTT.

CDR3 region: CASSHGGNQPQHF. DNA for the CDR3: TGTGCCAGCAGCCATGGCGGAAATCAGCCCCAGCATTTT. The rearrangement uses TRBV3-1 and TRBJ1-5; D not resolved. V was pared by 3 bases and J by 4 bases, with 7 bases between. Germline lookup yields CDR1 LGHDT and CDR2 YNNKEL (reference sequence). This CDR3 is 13 amino acids long.

This clonotype has more than one count but fewer than ten. CDR3 sequence (DNA): TGTGCCAGCAGCCAAGCCACAACCCCTGGGGCCAACGTCCTGACTTTC. Its protein is CASSQATTPGANVLTF. V usage is TRBV3-1 and J usage is TRBJ2-6; unclear D gene. The germline V gene encodes CDR1 LGHDT and CDR2 YNNKEL (reference sequence). Trimming took 1 base from V and 2 from J, leaving 9 bases between them. This CDR3 has 16 residues. Complete variable domain (other parts from reference TRBV3-1 and TRBJ2-6): DTAVSQTPKYLVTQMGNDKSIKCEQNLGHDTMYWYKQDSKKFLKIMFSYNNKELIINETVPNRFSPKSPDKAHLNLHINSLELGDSAVYFCASSQATTPGANVLTFGAGSRLTVL.

The chain recombines TRBV7-9 with TRBJ1-5; a possible D gene is TRBD1 (6 bases). Germline loops: CDR1 SEHNR, CDR2 FQNEAQ (reference sequence). The CDR3 runs 16 residues. V lost 1 base to trimming and J lost 5 bases, with 15 bases between them. CDR3 region: CASSLGSGGADQPQHF. The DNA of the CDR3 is TGTGCCAGCAGCTTAGGGTCCGGGGGGGCGGATCAGCCCCAGCATTTT.